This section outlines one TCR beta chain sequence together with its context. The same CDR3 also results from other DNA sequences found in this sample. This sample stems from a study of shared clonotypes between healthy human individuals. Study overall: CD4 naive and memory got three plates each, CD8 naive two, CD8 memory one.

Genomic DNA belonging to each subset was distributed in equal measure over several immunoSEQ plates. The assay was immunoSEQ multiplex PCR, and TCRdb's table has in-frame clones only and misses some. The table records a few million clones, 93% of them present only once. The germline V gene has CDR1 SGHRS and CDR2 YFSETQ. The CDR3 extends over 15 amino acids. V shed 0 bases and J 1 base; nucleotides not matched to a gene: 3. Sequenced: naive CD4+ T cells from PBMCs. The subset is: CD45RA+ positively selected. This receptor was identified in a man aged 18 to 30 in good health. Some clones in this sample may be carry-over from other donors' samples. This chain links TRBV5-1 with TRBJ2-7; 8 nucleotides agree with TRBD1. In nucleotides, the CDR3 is TGCGCCAGCAGCTTGGGGACAGGGAGGTCCTACGAGCAGTACTTC. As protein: CASSLGTGRSYEQYF.